This T cell receptor (beta chain) comes out of a study of blood T cell repertoires in COVID-19. Trimming cost V 3 bases and J 11 bases; bases outside gene matches: 5. The CDR3 runs to 12 residues. The germline V gene has CDR1 SGDLS and CDR2 YYNGEE. Assay: immunoSEQ multiplex PCR; the TCRdb copy retains only in-frame clones and omits some. The repertoire consists of about 35,000 clones, with approximately 89% occurring once and the leading ten covering roughly two fifths. The sequenced material came from peripheral blood. The sequence came from a human donor in a cohort sampled during active COVID-19. The chain uses TRBV9 and TRBJ1-3, with 7 bases identical to TRBD1. CDR3 DNA: TGTGCCAGCAGCGGACAGGGAAGCCCCATATATTTT. It specifies CASSGQGSPIYF.